A single sample gave rise to the 25 T cell receptor beta chains below, sequenced in a study of blood T cell repertoires in COVID-19. Sequencing was performed with immunoSEQ multiplex PCR; in TCRdb, only in-frame clones are kept and a portion is missing. The sample includes approximately 260,000 clones, 80% to 90% seen only once; the top ten take over 3.5%. Sequencing was carried out using peripheral blood. The receptor source for this set is a woman aged 40 to 50 with acute or convalescent COVID-19.

The chain is built from TRBV7-2 and TRBJ1-6; D not resolved. Trimming left V 3 bases short and J 2 bases short, with 8 bases between. There are 15 residues in the CDR3. Germline V gene lookup returns CDR1 SGHTA and CDR2 FQGNSA. CDR3 region: CASSLGAAYNSPLHF. CDR3 sequence (DNA): TGTGCCAGCAGCTTGGGAGCTGCCTATAATTCACCCCTCCACTTT.

This clone is a singleton in its sample. The chain couples TRBV27 to TRBJ1-5; D gene unclear. CDR1 is MNHEY and CDR2 is SMNVEV in the germline V gene (reference sequence). The CDR3 length is 17 residues. V was clipped by 8 bases and J by 0 bases, with 20 bases between them. CDR3 in DNA: TGTGCCAGCCAGGCAAAAACGGGGTCACATAGCAATCAGCCCCAGCATTTT. It yields the protein CASQAKTGSHSNQPQHF.

The chain uses TRBV20-1 and TRBJ1-2, with 7 bases that match TRBD1. After removal of 5 bases from V and 4 bases from J, the junction contained 7 bases not matched to a gene. Germline V gene sequence: CDR1 DFQATT, CDR2 SNEGSKA (reference sequence). The CDR3 has 13 residues. The CDR3 DNA follows: TGCAGTGCTGGTGAAGGGGGCAGCTATGGCTACACCTTC. It specifies CSAGEGGSYGYTF.

The rearrangement uses TRBV12-3 or TRBV12-4 and TRBJ1-1; no firm D call. The CDR3 is 13 residues long. The V end lost 6 bases, the J end lost 6 bases, and 14 bases lay between the germline ends. The CDR3, as DNA: TGTGCCAGCAGCTCGGGAGGAGGGTCTGAAGCTTTCTTT. Its protein product is CASSSGGGSEAFF.

The chain employs TRBV5-1 and TRBJ2-1; 11 bases line up with TRBD2. V shed 4 bases, J shed 2 bases, and the junction held 2 bases outside the gene matches. This CDR3 comprises 15 residues. Germline CDR1 is SGHRS and CDR2 is YFSETQ. The CDR3 loop reads CASSETSGAYNEQFF. CDR3 DNA sequence: TGCGCCAGCAGCGAGACTAGCGGGGCCTACAATGAGCAGTTCTTC. Filled out from reference TRBV5-1 and TRBJ2-1, the complete variable domain reads KAGVTQTPRYLIKTRGQQVTLSCSPISGHRSVSWYQQTPGQGLQFLFEYFSETQRNKGNFPGRFSGRQFSNSRSEMNVSTLELGDSALYLCASSETSGAYNEQFFGPGTRLTVL.

The gene calls are TRBV2 and TRBJ1-6; perhaps TRBD1 as D (6 bases). CDR3 length: 14 residues. V lost 2 bases and J 9 bases, leaving 11 bases between the germline ends. The germline V gene has CDR1 SNHLY and CDR2 FYNNEI. The CDR3 nucleotides read TGTGCCAGCAGTGAAAACAGGGTTTTTTCACCCCTCCACTTT. Its translation is CASSENRVFSPLHF.

V gene TRBV2 combines with J gene TRBJ1-2; D remains ambiguous. Germline CDR1 is SNHLY and CDR2 is FYNNEI. V lost 2 bases to trimming and J lost 6 bases, with 10 bases between them. This CDR3 region has 13 residues. Here the CDR3 DNA reads TGTGCCAGCAGTGAATCCTGGGCAGATGGCTACACCTTC. Translated, it gives CASSESWADGYTF.

The rearrangement links TRBV10-3 to TRBJ1-5; tentative D call: TRBD1 (6 bases). The CDR3 covers 12 residues. CDR1 and CDR2 from the germline V gene are ENHRY and SYGVKD. V lost 5 bases and J lost 6, with 8 bases in between. The CDR3 sequence is CAISQGSQPQHF. CDR3 DNA: TGTGCCATCAGTCAGGGGTCTCAGCCCCAGCATTTT.

This sequence joins TRBV15 and TRBJ1-2; 7 bases fit TRBD1. V gave up 4 bases and J gave up 2 bases; unmatched junction bases: 7. Germline CDR1 and CDR2: LNHNV and YYDKDF (reference sequence). CDR3 length: 15 residues. The DNA of the CDR3 is TGTGCCACCAGCACCCCGGGACAGACAAACTATGGCTACACCTTC. It translates to CATSTPGQTNYGYTF.

This clone was seen a handful of times. This sequence joins TRBV10-3 and TRBJ1-1, with a weak D call TRBD1 (5 bases). Deletions cut 7 bases from V and 5 bases from J, with 17 bases between. From germline, CDR1 is ENHRY and CDR2 SYGVKD. This CDR3 is built from 14 residues. The CDR3 sequence: CAIKYGQGGTEAFF. In nucleotides, the CDR3 is TGTGCCATCAAGTATGGGCAGGGAGGTACTGAAGCTTTCTTT.

V is TRBV5-6 and J is TRBJ1-1; TRBD1 is a possible D gene (5 bases). This CDR3 is 15 amino acids long. Trimming cost V 4 bases and J 3 bases, with 16 bases left between them. Germline CDR1 is SGHDT and CDR2 is YYEEEE. The CDR3: CASSTLGQGYTEAFF. The CDR3 bases are TGTGCCAGCAGCACGCTGGGGCAGGGCTACACTGAAGCTTTCTTT.

CDR3 coding DNA: TGTGCCAGCAGCTTAGGGGGCCTAGCGGGGGGGTACAATGAGCAGTTCTTC. This gives the protein CASSLGGLAGGYNEQFF. This rearrangement joins TRBV11-2 to TRBJ2-1; 12 positions agree with TRBD2. V lost 1 base and J lost 4; bases outside the gene matches: 5. Per germline, CDR1 SGHAT and CDR2 FQNNGV. This CDR3 spans 17 amino acids.

The J gene is TRBJ1-5, the V gene TRBV2; TRBD1 agrees at 8 bases. This CDR3 spans 15 amino acids. Germline-derived CDR1 and CDR2 are SNHLY and FYNNEI. Losses at the gene ends were 8 bases for V and 0 bases for J; bases not matched to a gene: 6. The CDR3 reads CASGQGPYSNQPQHF. For the CDR3, the DNA is TGTGCCAGCGGACAGGGCCCGTATAGCAATCAGCCCCAGCATTTT.

This clone was observed a single time. The rearrangement links TRBV5-6 to TRBJ1-2; 7 bases are shared with TRBD1. This CDR3 is 13 amino acids long. Per germline, CDR1 SGHDT and CDR2 YYEEEE. V lost 1 base and J lost 8; bases outside the gene matches: 5. The CDR3, as DNA: TGTGCCAGCAGCTTGCGACAGGGCGACGGCTACACCTTC. This gives the protein CASSLRQGDGYTF.

The chain uses TRBV7-9 and TRBJ1-4; 8 bases agree with TRBD1. V shed 1 base and J 5 bases; nucleotides not matched to a gene: 3. CDR1 is SEHNR, CDR2 FQNEAQ, per germline (reference sequence). The CDR3 is 15 amino acids. For the CDR3, the DNA is TGTGCCAGCAGCTTAGGACAGGGGTTGAATGAAAAACTGTTTTTT. This gives the protein CASSLGQGLNEKLFF.

The CDR3 sequence is CASSPGTGSTEAFF. The CDR3 DNA sequence: TGTGCCAGCAGCCCCGGGACAGGGAGCACTGAAGCTTTCTTT. J is TRBJ1-1 and V is TRBV7-3, with TRBD1 matching over 9 bases. The CDR3 sequence is 14 residues long. Germline lookup yields CDR1 SGHTA and CDR2 FQGTGA. V dropped 5 bases and J dropped 4; count of bases not matched to a gene: 5.

V and J are TRBV6-5 and TRBJ1-2; possible D gene TRBD1, 5 bases. Trimming stripped 7 bases from V and 2 bases from J, with 17 bases between. This CDR3 spans 15 amino acids. Germline loops: CDR1 MNHEY, CDR2 SVGAGI. The CDR3: CASNELSSGNYGYTF. Written as DNA, the CDR3 is TGTGCCAGCAACGAACTTTCTTCAGGGAACTATGGCTACACCTTC.

V and J are TRBV3-1 (or the pseudogene TRBV3-2) and TRBJ2-5; 7 bases map to TRBD2. Germline trimming cut 7 bases from V and 2 bases from J; bases unmatched to any gene: 10. Germline V gene data show CDR1 as LGHDT and CDR2 as YNNKEL (reference sequence). The CDR3 sequence is 15 residues long. The DNA for the CDR3 is TGTGCCAGCACCTACCTCCCGGGGGGACAAGAGACCCAGTACTTC. Translation: CASTYLPGGQETQYF.

The chain links TRBV10-1 to TRBJ1-5; D possibly corresponds to TRBD1 (6 bases). V shed 4 bases and J shed 5 bases, with 18 bases lying between them. The CDR3 runs 16 residues. Germline values: CDR1 WNHNN, CDR2 SYGVQD (reference sequence). CDR3 residues: CASSASLQGEDQPQHF. DNA for the CDR3: TGCGCCAGCAGTGCCTCCCTACAGGGTGAGGATCAGCCCCAGCATTTT.

The V call is TRBV14, the J call TRBJ1-2; possible D gene TRBD1, 5 bases. The V gene lost 1 base and the J gene lost 4 bases, with 10 bases spanning the gap. The CDR3 totals 14 residues. Germline V gene lookup returns CDR1 SGHDN and CDR2 FVKESK. CDR3 in DNA: TGTGCCAGCAGCCAAGTCGGCGGGACCTATGGCTACACCTTC. Amino acids: CASSQVGGTYGYTF.

V and J are TRBV12-3 or TRBV12-4 and TRBJ2-3, with D tentatively TRBD1 (6 bases). The length of the CDR3 is 12 residues. V dropped 8 bases and J dropped 4 bases, with 10 bases sitting between them. The CDR3 sequence: CASQGTPDTQYF. The CDR3 DNA follows: TGTGCCAGCCAGGGGACCCCAGATACGCAGTATTTT.

This clone is a singleton in its sample. V is TRBV7-2 and J is TRBJ2-2; 8 bases agree with TRBD1. This CDR3 comprises 15 residues. Per the germline V gene, CDR1 is SGHTA and CDR2 is FQGNSA. Trimming at V came to 4 bases and at J to 4 bases, leaving 5 bases not matched to a gene. CDR3 sequence reads: CASSSRQGITGELFF. The CDR3 DNA follows: TGTGCCAGCAGCTCAAGACAGGGGATCACCGGGGAGCTGTTTTTT. Supplemented by reference TRBV7-2 and TRBJ2-2, the full variable domain reads GAGVSQSPSNKVTEKGKDVELRCDPISGHTALYWYRQSLGQGLEFLIYFQGNSAPDKSGLPSDRFSAERTGGSVSTLTIQRTQQEDSAVYLCASSSRQGITGELFFGEGSRLTVL.

This clone was recorded only once. The chain carries TRBV4-1 and TRBJ2-3, with TRBD1 as a possible D gene (6 bases). The germline V gene has CDR1 MGHRA and CDR2 YSYEKL. This CDR3 has 16 residues. The germline V and J ends were trimmed by 1 base and 2 bases, with 13 bases remaining between them. The CDR3 DNA is TGCGCCAGCAGCCAAGGACAGGCCCTCACCACAGATACGCAGTATTTT. It is translated as CASSQGQALTTDTQYF.

The gene calls are TRBV18 and TRBJ1-2; the match to TRBD1 covers 7 bases. CDR3 size: 14 residues. In germline, CDR1 is KGHSH, CDR2 LQKENI. V shed 0 bases, J shed 7 bases, and the junction held 5 bases outside the gene matches. Here the CDR3 reads CASSPPEGAIGYTF. DNA of the CDR3: TGTGCCAGCTCACCACCGGAGGGGGCCATTGGCTACACCTTC.

The V and J genes are TRBV13 and TRBJ2-6; a possible D gene is TRBD1 (5 bases). Germline CDR1 PRHDT, CDR2 FYEKMQ (reference sequence). This CDR3 comprises 17 residues. Trimming cost V 5 bases and J 2 bases, with 16 bases left between them. CDR3: CASSPRAGFTGANVLTF. CDR3 DNA: TGTGCCAGCAGCCCCCGAGCAGGGTTTACTGGGGCCAACGTCCTGACTTTC.